The source of this T cell receptor (beta chain) is a study of vaccination and CD4 T cells after COVID-19. The Oncomine TCR Beta short-read assay generated sequence data from the DNA of cultured CD4+ T cells. Investigators obtained genomic DNA by extraction from cultured CD4+ T cells. MiXCR, run by TCRdb on the PCR reads, gives a single entry per CDR3 protein. The sample includes around 12,000 distinct CDR3 sequences, around 40% of them seen just once. The study, taken as a whole, reports: The study found median SARS-CoV-2-reactive clonotypes rising from roughly 21 to 40, not significantly.

This sample's treatment: roughly 11-day PBMC culture with coronavirus spike peptide pools or control peptides (ViraFEST assay). ViraFEST relied on peptide pools to expand antigen-specific T cells; the TCRs were sequenced afterward. As for this clonotype: The antigen is unknown.

This specimen was CD4+ T cells from blood, cultured in vitro, taken after SARS-CoV-2 vaccination. The sequence derives from a human donor who had recovered from COVID-19.

CDR3 sequence: CAGRQGSNYGYTF. CDR3 nucleotides: TGTGCCGGAAGACAGGGCTCTAACTATGGCTACACCTTC. V gene TRBV2 combines with J gene TRBJ1-2; 7 nucleotides match TRBD1. J was trimmed by 0 bases and V by 11 bases; bases with no gene match: 6. This CDR3 is built from 13 residues. Per the germline V gene, CDR1 is SNHLY and CDR2 is FYNNEI.